Listed here are 17 T cell receptor beta chains from one sample, sequenced in a study of CD8+ T cells in alopecia areata. cDNA reverse transcribed from extracted RNA served as the sequencing template. TCRdb's table, derived via immunoSEQ multiplex PCR, lists solely in-frame clones and lacks some. This sample has around 250,000 clones, with around two thirds found just once. Sequencing was performed on CD4+ T cells sorted from blood, taken at week 0. The source is a human donor with alopecia areata.

To note about this clone: The junction does not match germline at one end; this may be a read error. The chain combines TRBV7-7 with TRBJ2-5; D is perhaps TRBD2 (5 bases). The germline gives CDR1 SSHAT, CDR2 FNYEAQ (reference sequence). CDR3 length: 15 amino acids. The CDR3 here is CASSLESRGGETQYF. The CDR3 DNA sequence: TGTGCTAGCAGCTTAGAATCTCGGGGTGGAGAGACCCAGTACTTC.

The chain uses TRBV30 and TRBJ1-2; no definite D call. The CDR3 spans 13 residues. Germline assignment: CDR1 GTSNPN and CDR2 SVGIG (reference sequence). Trimming pared 2 bases from V and 7 bases from J, leaving 14 bases between. The CDR3 DNA is TGTGCCTGGAGTCCGGGTCTCATCGGTGGCTACACCTTC. Its protein is CAWSPGLIGGYTF.

This clone turned up a few times. The J gene is TRBJ2-1, the V gene TRBV11-2; D remains ambiguous. The CDR3 runs 14 residues. Trimming cost V 1 base and J 9 bases, with 13 bases left between them. Per the germline V gene, CDR1 is SGHAT and CDR2 is FQNNGV. Written as DNA, the CDR3 is TGTGCCAGCAGCTTAGGTTCCGGGTTTGGTGAGCAGTTCTTC. Residues: CASSLGSGFGEQFF.

A few counts support this clone. V and J are TRBV19 and TRBJ1-3; D gene ambiguous. This CDR3 contains 13 residues. Between the trimmed V and J ends, which lost 2 bases and 8 bases, there was a span of 10 bases. Germline CDR1 reads LNHDA; CDR2 reads SQIVND (reference sequence). The CDR3: CASSISRWDTIYF. CDR3 coding DNA: TGTGCCAGTAGTATATCCCGGTGGGACACCATATATTTT.

This clone was found a few times. The CDR3 reads CASSQTHEQYF. As DNA, the CDR3 is TGTGCCAGCAGTCAAACCCACGAGCAGTACTTC. The J gene is TRBJ2-7, the V gene TRBV28; D unresolved. The CDR3 is 11 amino acids. Germline lookup yields CDR1 MDHEN and CDR2 SYDVKM. V was pared by 5 bases and J by 5 bases, with 7 bases between.

The CDR3 bases are TGTGCCAGCAGCGACGGGACACCACTTAACACCGGGGAGCTGTTTTTT. Translation: CASSDGTPLNTGELFF. V and J are TRBV5-6 and TRBJ2-2; possibly TRBD1 for D (6 bases). The germline V gene has CDR1 SGHDT and CDR2 YYEEEE. There are 16 residues in the CDR3. V was shortened by 4 bases and J by 2 bases, with 15 bases between the two germline ends.

The V and J genes are TRBV5-6 and TRBJ1-5, with D unresolved. CDR1 SGHDT and CDR2 YYEEEE come from the germline V gene. This CDR3 spans 15 amino acids. The V end was cut by 1 base, the J end by 1 base, with 9 bases between. CDR3 DNA: TGTGCCAGCAGCTTGTTAGGGAACAGCAATCAGCCCCAGCATTTT. Protein: CASSLLGNSNQPQHF.

This clone was observed a few times. V is TRBV5-1 and J is TRBJ2-3; a possible D gene is TRBD1 (6 bases). V lost 1 base, J lost 0 bases, and 12 bases lay in between. The CDR3 totals 16 residues. Germline V lookup: CDR1 SGHRS, CDR2 YFSETQ. CDR3 sequence (DNA): TGCGCCAGCAGCTTGACAGGGCGAACCAGCACAGATACGCAGTATTTT. This translates into CASSLTGRTSTDTQYF. Looking up the rest from reference TRBV5-1 and TRBJ2-3 gives the full variable domain: KAGVTQTPRYLIKTRGQQVTLSCSPISGHRSVSWYQQTPGQGLQFLFEYFSETQRNKGNFPGRFSGRQFSNSRSEMNVSTLELGDSALYLCASSLTGRTSTDTQYFGPGTRLTVL.

The rearrangement links TRBV29-1 to TRBJ2-7; D might be TRBD1 or TRBD2, each matching 6 bases. CDR1 is SQVTM and CDR2 is ANQGSEA in the germline V gene. Trimming shortened V by 4 bases and J by 6 bases, and 13 bases separated the two germline ends. The CDR3 loop spans 12 amino acids. This chain's CDR3 is CSVVRRGGEQYF. CDR3 DNA: TGCAGCGTTGTTCGCAGGGGAGGCGAGCAGTACTTC.

This clone was found a few times. The chain has TRBV4-1 and TRBJ1-2; the D is unclear. V lost 1 base, J lost 9 bases, and 12 bases lay in between. The germline V gene encodes CDR1 MGHRA and CDR2 YSYEKL. The CDR3 contains 13 residues. The CDR3 sequence: CASSQGPGESYTF. The CDR3 DNA sequence: TGCGCCAGCAGCCAAGGCCCCGGGGAAAGCTACACCTTC.

This sequence joins TRBV7-6 and TRBJ1-5; D not certain. This CDR3 spans 14 amino acids. Deletions cut 5 bases from V and 9 bases from J, with 17 bases between. The germline V gene encodes CDR1 SGHVS and CDR2 FNYEAQ. The CDR3 protein is CASSPTNRESPQHF. CDR3 nucleotides: TGTGCCAGCAGCCCGACGAATAGGGAATCGCCCCAGCATTTT.

This clone was counted only a few times. The chain employs TRBV11-2 and TRBJ1-4, with 9 bases identical to TRBD1. Germline trimming cut 5 bases from V and 8 bases from J; bases unmatched to any gene: 6. The CDR3 loop spans 14 amino acids. Germline V gives CDR1 SGHAT, CDR2 FQNNGV. This chain's CDR3 is CASSMDRGGEKLFF. CDR3 nucleotide sequence: TGTGCCAGCAGCATGGACAGGGGTGGAGAAAAACTGTTTTTT. Filled out from reference TRBV11-2 and TRBJ1-4, the complete variable domain reads EAGVAQSPRYKIIEKRQSVAFWCNPISGHATLYWYQQILGQGPKLLIQFQNNGVVDDSQLPKDRFSAERLKGVDSTLKIQPAKLEDSAVYLCASSMDRGGEKLFFGSGTQLSVL.

V usage is TRBV29-1 and J usage is TRBJ1-5; D remains ambiguous. Germline CDR1 reads SQVTM; CDR2 reads ANQGSEA. Between the trimmed V and J ends, which lost 5 bases and 1 base, there was a span of 9 bases. CDR3 length: 13 residues. The CDR3 coding sequence is TGCAGCGTTTCAACAGCGAGCAATCAGCCCCAGCATTTT. As protein: CSVSTASNQPQHF.

V usage is TRBV27 and J usage is TRBJ1-6; a possible D gene is TRBD1 (6 bases). The CDR3 is 14 residues long. V was shortened by 6 bases and J by 5 bases, with 11 bases between the two germline ends. Per germline, CDR1 MNHEY and CDR2 SMNVEV (reference sequence). In nucleotides, the CDR3 is TGTGCCAGCAGCAGGGGCGCTAATAATTCACCCCTCCACTTT. It is translated as CASSRGANNSPLHF.

This clone was seen just once. J is TRBJ2-5 and V is TRBV30; TRBD1 matches 7 bases. Germline values: CDR1 GTSNPN, CDR2 SVGIG (reference sequence). Unmatched junction bases numbered 3, after V lost 3 bases and J lost 2 bases. The CDR3 consists of 13 residues. The CDR3 nucleotides read TGTGCCTGGAGGAACAGGGGTCAAGAGACCCAGTACTTC. It encodes CAWRNRGQETQYF. The full variable domain, completed using reference TRBV30 and TRBJ2-5, is SQTIHQWPATLVQPVGSPLSLECTVEGTSNPNLYWYRQAAGRGLQLLFYSVGIGQISSEVPQNLSASRPQDRQFILSSKKLLLSDSGFYLCAWRNRGQETQYFGPGTRLLVL.

In this sample, this clone turned up a few times. V gene TRBV29-1 combines with J gene TRBJ1-2; D unresolved. This CDR3 spans 11 amino acids. CDR1 SQVTM and CDR2 ANQGSEA come from the germline V gene. The V and J ends lost 4 bases and 2 bases respectively, with 5 bases between them. The CDR3 loop reads CSVVQNYGYTF. In nucleotides, the CDR3 is TGCAGCGTTGTACAGAACTATGGCTACACCTTC.

In DNA form, the CDR3 reads TGCAGCGTCACCGGGACAATTAACACTGAAGCTTTCTTT. Protein product: CSVTGTINTEAFF. The chain uses TRBV29-1 and TRBJ1-1; TRBD1 is a possible D gene (6 bases). Trimming cost V 6 bases and J 2 bases, with 13 bases left between them. CDR1 SQVTM and CDR2 ANQGSEA come from the germline V gene. The CDR3 covers 13 residues.